The sequence of this T cell receptor (beta chain) was determined in a study of T cell changes during pregnancy in multiple sclerosis (dated by TCRdb to the late 2010s). Study-level background: The study looked at changes in the T cell repertoire across pregnancy in women with multiple sclerosis.

The CDR3 starts with the cysteine, ends with the phenylalanine, and has 14 residues. CDR3 DNA is the only sequence kept; it has 42 bases, read in frame from the first base. Based on the germline V gene (reference sequence), the CDR1 and CDR2 sequences are LNHDA and SQIVND. Trimming costs V 3 bases and J 1 base, and their ends lie 9 bases apart. Library preparation employed the immunoSEQ multiplex PCR assay. TCRdb took over this immuneACCESS table, retaining in-frame rearrangements with V and J assigned. Such tables are incomplete; in checked studies, under half of the missing clones stem from an unresolved V gene, and the remainder is unexplained. This sample is represented by around 96,000 clones; approximately 95% of them were singletons. The top ten clones comprise roughly 4.5% of the sample. In regard to this clone: Its antigen remains unidentified. The sample holds no much larger clone one base away, and base qualities are not on file.

The chain joins TRBV19 to TRBJ1-1; the D gene is unclear. The material sequenced was peripheral blood, taken in the first trimester of pregnancy. This clonotype was obtained from a female donor with multiple sclerosis, enrolled in a pregnancy study. The CDR3 region: CASSMLPGNTEAFF. The DNA sequence follows: TGTGCCAGTAGTATGCTCCCAGGGAACACTGAAGCTTTCTTT.